One and the same sample provided the 25 T cell receptor beta chains below, sequenced in a study of PD-L1 blockade in urothelial cancer. Data came from immunoSEQ multiplex PCR; TCRdb stores just in-frame clones and leaves some out. The table records roughly 60,000 clones, around 80% of them present only once. The source was PBMCs, collected around atezolizumab (anti-PD-L1) treatment. The origin of the receptors is a man aged 70 or older with urothelial cancer.

In its sample, this clone was seen a few times. The genes are TRBV14 and TRBJ2-1, with TRBD1 as a possible D gene (5 bases). The CDR3 has 13 amino acids. V was trimmed by 4 bases and J by 4 bases, leaving 8 bases between them. Per germline, CDR1 SGHDN and CDR2 FVKESK. The CDR3 is CASSRGRYNEQFF. The CDR3 bases are TGTGCCAGCAGCCGGGGCCGATACAATGAGCAGTTCTTC.

The V and J genes are TRBV19 and TRBJ2-1; TRBD2 aligns across 8 bases. Germline V lookup: CDR1 LNHDA, CDR2 SQIVND (reference sequence). There are 15 residues in the CDR3. Trimming at V came to 7 bases and at J to 8 bases, leaving 13 bases not matched to a gene. This CDR3 is CASTKSGRRGDEQFF. DNA of the CDR3: TGTGCCAGTACTAAGAGCGGGAGAAGGGGCGATGAGCAGTTCTTC.

The chain carries TRBV30 and TRBJ2-7, with 12 bases identical to TRBD2. Germline trimming cut 4 bases from V and 5 bases from J; bases unmatched to any gene: 12. The CDR3 runs 16 residues. CDR1 is GTSNPN, CDR2 SVGIG, per germline (reference sequence). The CDR3, as DNA: TGTGCCTGGAAGGGTCTAGCGGGAGGGCACATAAACGAGCAGTACTTC. It encodes CAWKGLAGGHINEQYF.

This chain joins TRBV2 and TRBJ2-5, with a possible D match to TRBD1 (5 bases). Trimming cost V 8 bases and J 4 bases, with 8 bases left between them. Germline V gene sequence: CDR1 SNHLY, CDR2 FYNNEI. The CDR3 is 11 residues long. The CDR3 DNA sequence: TGTGCCAGCCAGGGCCGAGAGACCCAGTACTTC. Translating gives CASQGRETQYF.

The V call is TRBV18, the J call TRBJ2-7; the D gene is possibly TRBD1 (8 bases). V lost 0 bases, J lost 0 bases, and 21 bases lay in between. This CDR3 comprises 19 residues. Germline CDR1 reads KGHSH; CDR2 reads LQKENI. The CDR3 here is CASSPPHRGGRGSSYEQYF. The CDR3 coding sequence is TGTGCCAGCTCACCACCCCACAGGGGGGGTAGGGGCAGCTCCTACGAGCAGTACTTC.

J is TRBJ1-4 and V is TRBV28; the match to TRBD1 covers 7 bases. CDR1 and CDR2 from the germline V gene are MDHEN and SYDVKM. The CDR3 has 14 residues. Germline trimming cut 5 bases from V and 4 bases from J; bases unmatched to any gene: 4. CDR3: CASSRQGYNEKLFF. The CDR3 DNA follows: TGTGCCAGCAGTAGACAGGGATATAATGAAAAACTGTTTTTT.

The chain carries TRBV5-1 and TRBJ2-1; 7 nucleotides agree with TRBD2. The germline V gene has CDR1 SGHRS and CDR2 YFSETQ. This CDR3 spans 13 amino acids. The J segment lost 14 bases and the V segment lost 4 bases, leaving 12 bases of the junction unmatched. The CDR3 DNA sequence: TGCGCCAGCAGCATTGGAGGGAGGGCCGGGGAGTTCTTC. It specifies CASSIGGRAGEFF.

The DNA of the CDR3 is TGTGCCAGCAGCGTGACTAGCGGGAGAGAGCTGTTTTTT. Translating gives CASSVTSGRELFF. This chain connects TRBV9 to TRBJ2-2; 12 nucleotides line up with TRBD2. The ends lost 2 bases at V and 11 bases at J; junction bases unmatched: 1. The CDR3 is 13 residues long. CDR1 and CDR2 (germline): SGDLS, YYNGEE.

The chain links TRBV2 to TRBJ1-1, with D possibly TRBD1 on 6 matching bases. V was shortened by 1 base and J by 2 bases, with 11 bases between the two germline ends. Germline V gene data show CDR1 as SNHLY and CDR2 as FYNNEI. The CDR3 loop spans 15 amino acids. The CDR3 DNA is TGTGCCAGCAGTGAAGTCGGGGGGCGAAACACTGAAGCTTTCTTT. Translated: CASSEVGGRNTEAFF.

This clone was counted a single time. An end of the junction differs from the germline gene, which may be a read error. The chain has TRBV30 and TRBJ1-1, with D tentatively TRBD1 (5 bases). Per germline, CDR1 GTSNPN and CDR2 SVGIG (reference sequence). CDR3 size: 13 residues. The CDR3 DNA reads TGTGCCTGGAGTGTATCTCACGGGACTGGAGCTTTCTTT. Protein product: CAWSVSHGTGAFF.

This clone was picked up a small number of times. The rearrangement uses TRBV4-1 and TRBJ1-1; 8 bases are shared with TRBD1. The CDR3 covers 15 residues. Germline V lookup: CDR1 MGHRA, CDR2 YSYEKL. The trim removed 1 base at V and 5 bases at J, leaving 6 bases unmatched. CDR3 loop: CASSQVGQGGTEAFF. CDR3 in DNA: TGCGCCAGCAGCCAAGTAGGACAGGGCGGGACTGAAGCTTTCTTT.

The rearrangement links TRBV28 to TRBJ2-3, with D possibly being TRBD1 (6 bases). The germline V gene encodes CDR1 MDHEN and CDR2 SYDVKM. Trimming took 8 bases from V and 0 from J, leaving 9 bases between them. This CDR3 comprises 13 residues. The CDR3 sequence is CASRTVSTDTQYF. The CDR3 bases are TGTGCCAGCCGGACAGTCAGCACAGATACGCAGTATTTT.

The chain employs TRBV28 and TRBJ2-2; a weak D match, TRBD1 (6 bases). In germline, CDR1 is MDHEN, CDR2 SYDVKM. V was cut by 5 bases and J by 5 bases, with 18 bases left in between. The CDR3 consists of 16 residues. The CDR3 reads CASSRPPGAGTGELFF. The CDR3 DNA is TGTGCCAGCAGTCGCCCCCCAGGGGCGGGTACCGGGGAGCTGTTTTTT.

CDR3 region: CASSRLAPYNEQFF. In nucleotides, the CDR3 is TGTGCCAGCAGCCGACTAGCTCCCTACAATGAGCAGTTCTTC. The rearrangement joins TRBV11-2 to TRBJ2-1; 7 bases align to TRBD2. This CDR3 has 14 amino acids. V lost 5 bases, J lost 2 bases, and 3 bases stayed unmatched. Germline-derived CDR1 and CDR2 are SGHAT and FQNNGV.

This clone was detected once. The chain employs TRBV9 and TRBJ2-6; D not resolved. The germline CDR1 and CDR2 sequences are SGDLS and YYNGEE. V shed 7 bases and J shed 4 bases, with 15 bases lying between them. The CDR3 covers 15 residues. The DNA for the CDR3 is TGTGCCAGCGGCGCGTCGGGTGGCGGGGCCAACGTCCTGACTTTC. Its translation is CASGASGGGANVLTF. The full variable domain, with the rest looked up from reference TRBV9 and TRBJ2-6, is DSGVTQTPKHLITATGQRVTLRCSPRSGDLSVYWYQQSLDQGLQFLIQYYNGEERAKGNILERFSAQQFPDLHSELNLSSLELGDSALYFCASGASGGGANVLTFGAGSRLTVL.

The chain employs TRBV1 and TRBJ2-7; the DNA was not compared with TRBD1, the D call given in the table. TRBV1 is recorded as a pseudogene. The CDR3 contains 16 residues. The DNA of the CDR3 is TGCACCAGCAGCCAAGATAGGGGCTGGCGGCCCTACGAGCAGTACTTC. It is translated as CTSSQDRGWRPYEQYF.

This chain joins TRBV30 and TRBJ2-3; D perhaps matches TRBD2 (5 bases). Trimming took 2 bases from V and 2 from J, leaving 11 bases between them. CDR1 is GTSNPN and CDR2 is SVGIG in the germline V gene (reference sequence). CDR3 length equals 14 residues. The CDR3 DNA reads TGTGCCTGGAGTCCGGGGATGGCCACAGATACGCAGTATTTT. It translates to CAWSPGMATDTQYF.

By share, this clone counts as medium-sized (0.01 to 0.1%). This chain links TRBV11-1 with TRBJ1-1; D unclear. The CDR3 consists of 14 residues. Trimming left V 3 bases short and J 0 bases short, with 8 bases between. Germline CDR1 and CDR2: SGHAT and FQDESV (reference sequence). The CDR3 bases are TGTGCCAGCAGCTTCGGGAGCATGAACACTGAAGCTTTCTTT. This codes for CASSFGSMNTEAFF.

This clone showed up just once. The V gene is TRBV20-1, the J gene TRBJ2-7, with D maybe TRBD2 (5 bases). Germline V lookup: CDR1 DFQATT, CDR2 SNEGSKA (reference sequence). The V and J ends lost 4 bases and 9 bases respectively, with 13 bases between them. The CDR3 has 11 amino acids. The DNA of the CDR3 is TGCAGTGCTAAGGAGGTCGTCGCGCAGTACTTC. Protein sequence: CSAKEVVAQYF.

About this clone itself: Other DNA sequences in the sample encode the same CDR3. The rearrangement uses TRBV5-4 and TRBJ1-2; weak D call: TRBD1 (6 bases). With 3 bases removed from V and 4 bases from J, the gap between germline ends came to 7 bases. Germline values: CDR1 SGHNT, CDR2 YYREEE (reference sequence). The CDR3 contains 12 residues. DNA of the CDR3: TGTGCCAGCAGCTCGGACAGCTATGGCTACACCTTC. The encoded protein is CASSSDSYGYTF.

The rearrangement joins TRBV29-1 to TRBJ2-3; TRBD1 agrees at 7 bases. The CDR3 spans 12 residues. The germline V gene has CDR1 SQVTM and CDR2 ANQGSEA. Losses at the gene ends were 6 bases for V and 5 bases for J; bases not matched to a gene: 5. The CDR3, as DNA: TGCAGCGTCGTTGGACAGGAAGATACGCAGTATTTT. It encodes CSVVGQEDTQYF.

The V call is TRBV15, the J call TRBJ1-2; possibly TRBD1 for D (6 bases). Trimming stripped 5 bases from V and 7 bases from J, with 14 bases between. The CDR3 sequence is 13 residues long. Germline CDR1 LNHNV, CDR2 YYDKDF (reference sequence). CDR3 coding DNA: TGTGCCACCAGCCGCAGGGGCGAGGGTGGCTACACCTTC. Amino acids: CATSRRGEGGYTF.

The chain carries TRBV7-9 and TRBJ2-5; 7 bases agree with TRBD1. The trim removed 3 bases at V and 5 bases at J, leaving 6 bases unmatched. Germline V gene sequence: CDR1 SEHNR, CDR2 FQNEAQ (reference sequence). There are 14 residues in the CDR3. CDR3 in amino acids: CASSLDRLTETQYF. CDR3 sequence (DNA): TGTGCCAGCAGCTTGGACAGGCTTACGGAGACCCAGTACTTC.

This chain uses TRBV19 with TRBJ1-1, with TRBD1 matching over 7 bases. The V segment lost 9 bases and the J segment 5 bases; nucleotides outside the gene matches: 6. This CDR3 is built from 12 residues. CDR1 is LNHDA, CDR2 SQIVND, per germline (reference sequence). The CDR3 sequence is CASSDRETEAFF. CDR3 DNA sequence: TGTGCCAGCAGCGACAGGGAGACTGAAGCTTTCTTT.

The rearrangement links TRBV7-9 to TRBJ2-7, with D maybe TRBD2 (6 bases). Germline V lookup: CDR1 SEHNR, CDR2 FQNEAQ (reference sequence). The germline V and J ends were trimmed by 2 bases and 6 bases, with 14 bases remaining between them. The length of the CDR3 is 14 residues. The CDR3 reads CASSLRGSSGEQYF. Here the CDR3 DNA reads TGTGCCAGCAGCTTACGGGGGAGCTCGGGCGAGCAGTACTTC.